The 21 T cell receptor beta chains in this list originate from one sample, sequenced in a study of blood T cell repertoires in COVID-19. TCRdb keeps only in-frame clones here, not all; method: immunoSEQ multiplex PCR. The data show 250,000 or so clones, roughly 86% seen once. Material for sequencing was PBMCs or T cells enriched from blood (not recorded which). These receptors all come from a woman aged 25 to 39 with acute COVID-19.

The chain has TRBV5-1 and TRBJ2-2; weak D call: TRBD2 (6 bases). CDR1 and CDR2 (germline): SGHRS, YFSETQ. CDR3 size: 14 residues. Trimming took off 7 bases at V and 2 bases at J, with 12 bases between the two ends. CDR3 coding DNA: TGCGCCAGCGGTGGGGGGATTAACACCGGGGAGCTGTTTTTT. It codes for CASGGGINTGELFF.

The chain uses TRBV5-4 and TRBJ1-2; a weak D match, TRBD1 (6 bases). Trimming took 4 bases from V and 3 from J, leaving 19 bases between them. This CDR3 comprises 16 residues. The V gene's germline CDR1 is SGHNT and CDR2 YYREEE (reference sequence). The CDR3 reads CASSPGGQGEDYGYTF. The CDR3 DNA is TGTGCCAGCAGCCCCGGGGGGCAGGGAGAAGACTATGGCTACACCTTC.

Here the CDR3 reads CASSQVTSGGLDTQYF. As DNA, the CDR3 is TGCGCCAGCAGCCAAGTAACCAGCGGGGGGCTAGATACGCAGTATTTT. V is TRBV4-1 and J is TRBJ2-3, with TRBD2 matching 9 bases. J gave up 5 bases and V 1 base, and 7 bases lay outside the gene matches. CDR1 MGHRA and CDR2 YSYEKL come from the germline V gene. This CDR3 has 16 residues.

In nucleotides, the CDR3 is TGTGCCTGGAGTGTAGGGGACACTGAAGCTTTCTTT. Translation gives CAWSVGDTEAFF. The gene calls are TRBV30 and TRBJ1-1, with D possibly TRBD1 on 5 matching bases. Trimming removed 0 bases from V and 3 bases from J, with 5 bases in between. Germline V lookup: CDR1 GTSNPN, CDR2 SVGIG (reference sequence). The CDR3 runs to 12 residues.

V and J are TRBV19 and TRBJ2-7, with 8 bases matching TRBD1. This CDR3 is built from 15 residues. Trimming at V came to 1 base and at J to 3 bases, leaving 5 bases not matched to a gene. CDR1 and CDR2 from the germline V gene are LNHDA and SQIVND (reference sequence). The CDR3 spells CASSIVDRGGYEQYF. CDR3 coding DNA: TGTGCCAGTAGTATAGTCGACAGGGGAGGCTACGAGCAGTACTTC.

This rearrangement joins TRBV27 to TRBJ2-7; the match to TRBD2 covers 11 bases. V dropped 5 bases and J dropped 4; count of bases not matched to a gene: 4. Germline V gene sequence: CDR1 MNHEY, CDR2 SMNVEV (reference sequence). The length of the CDR3 is 14 residues. CDR3 amino acids: CASSPSGGNYEQYF. The DNA of the CDR3 is TGTGCCAGCAGTCCTAGCGGGGGGAATTACGAGCAGTACTTC.

The chain is built from TRBV7-9 and TRBJ1-1; the D is unclear. Germline V gene lookup returns CDR1 SEHNR and CDR2 FQNEAQ (reference sequence). The CDR3 totals 13 residues. Trimming removed 7 bases at V and 2 bases at J, with 11 bases between. Here the CDR3 reads CASIQSANTEAFF. The CDR3, as DNA: TGTGCCAGCATCCAGAGCGCTAACACTGAAGCTTTCTTT.

This sequence joins TRBV7-8 and TRBJ2-2; maybe TRBD2 (6 bases). The length of the CDR3 is 18 residues. V gave up 2 bases and J gave up 0 bases, with 16 bases separating them. In germline, CDR1 is SGHVS, CDR2 FQNEAQ. DNA for the CDR3: TGTGCCAGCAGCTTAAAGCGGGCCAGGTACGCGAACACCGGGGAGCTGTTTTTT. Residues: CASSLKRARYANTGELFF.

V and J are TRBV27 and TRBJ1-2, with 7 bases fitting TRBD1. CDR1 is MNHEY and CDR2 is SMNVEV in the germline V gene (reference sequence). After removal of 8 bases from V and 4 bases from J, the junction contained 7 bases not matched to a gene. CDR3 size: 13 residues. The CDR3 DNA reads as TGTGCCAGCCATCGTGGGGACAGCTATGGCTACACCTTC. Translated, it gives CASHRGDSYGYTF.

Remarks on this clone: A read error may produce the germline difference seen at one junction end. This chain connects TRBV6-1 to TRBJ1-1; D perhaps matches TRBD1 (5 bases). The germline V gene encodes CDR1 MNHNS and CDR2 SASEGT. This CDR3 has 18 amino acids. The CDR3: CASSGTARGAKRNSEAFF. In nucleotides, the CDR3 is TGTGCCAGCAGTGGCACGGCTCGTGGGGCCAAGAGGAACTCTGAAGCTTTCTTT.

The chain employs TRBV5-4 and TRBJ2-1, with 8 nucleotides matching TRBD2. Germline V CDR1 and CDR2: SGHNT, YYREEE (reference sequence). Losses at the gene ends were 4 bases for V and 9 bases for J; bases not matched to a gene: 12. The CDR3 length is 15 residues. CDR3 coding DNA: TGTGCCAGCAGCCCGAAAGCGGGGGAAGGTAGTGAGCAGTTCTTC. It specifies CASSPKAGEGSEQFF.

This sequence joins TRBV20-1 and TRBJ2-1; 12 bases are a match to TRBD2. J was trimmed by 8 bases and V by 3 bases; bases with no gene match: 11. This CDR3 is built from 16 residues. Germline loops: CDR1 DFQATT, CDR2 SNEGSKA (reference sequence). The CDR3 reads CSASFILAGGADEQFF. Here the CDR3 DNA reads TGCAGTGCTAGTTTTATACTAGCGGGGGGTGCTGATGAGCAGTTCTTC.

This clone came up once. This chain links TRBV11-2 with TRBJ1-6; TRBD1 aligns across 9 bases. Looked up from germline, CDR1 is SGHAT and CDR2 is FQNNGV. V gave up 0 bases and J gave up 8 bases; unmatched junction bases: 8. The CDR3 runs 17 residues. Here the CDR3 DNA reads TGTGCCAGCAGCTTAGATTATACAGGGGGCGGGTATTCACCCCTCCACTTT. It yields the protein CASSLDYTGGGYSPLHF. Drawing the rest from reference TRBV11-2 and TRBJ1-6, the complete variable domain is EAGVAQSPRYKIIEKRQSVAFWCNPISGHATLYWYQQILGQGPKLLIQFQNNGVVDDSQLPKDRFSAERLKGVDSTLKIQPAKLEDSAVYLCASSLDYTGGGYSPLHFGNGTRLTVT.

This chain links TRBV2 with TRBJ1-5; D may be TRBD1 (6 bases). V was cut by 3 bases and J by 5 bases, with 20 bases left in between. CDR3 length equals 17 residues. In germline, CDR1 is SNHLY, CDR2 FYNNEI. The CDR3 loop reads CASSDMREGNRDQPQHF. The CDR3 DNA is TGTGCCAGCAGTGACATGCGCGAAGGTAACAGGGATCAGCCCCAGCATTTT.

This sequence joins TRBV5-1 and TRBJ2-2; 9 positions agree with TRBD1. The CDR3 consists of 15 residues. With 3 bases clipped from V and 7 bases from J, the junction kept 7 bases outside the gene matches. Germline V CDR1 and CDR2: SGHRS, YFSETQ. The CDR3 loop reads CASSSRTGEDGELFF. The CDR3 DNA is TGCGCCAGCAGCTCCAGGACAGGGGAAGACGGGGAGCTGTTTTTT.

This rearrangement joins TRBV5-6 to TRBJ1-5, with 10 bases identical to TRBD1. Germline-derived CDR1 and CDR2 are SGHDT and YYEEEE. The CDR3 spans 16 residues. Trimming took 5 bases from V and 1 from J; bases not matched to a gene: 6. Written as DNA, the CDR3 is TGTGCCAGCAGTCCTTCGGACAGGGGGAGCAATCAGCCCCAGCATTTT. It codes for CASSPSDRGSNQPQHF. Using reference TRBV5-6 and TRBJ1-5 for the parts outside the CDR3, the full variable domain is DAGVTQSPTHLIKTRGQQVTLRCSPKSGHDTVSWYQQALGQGPQFIFQYYEEEERQRGNFPDRFSGHQFPNYSSELNVNALLLGDSALYLCASSPSDRGSNQPQHFGDGTRLSIL.

The chain couples TRBV19 to TRBJ2-1; D is undetermined. In germline, CDR1 is LNHDA, CDR2 SQIVND (reference sequence). CDR3 length equals 13 residues. The ends were cut back, 3 bases at V and 10 bases at J, with 13 bases in the middle. The CDR3 bases are TGTGCCAGTAGTATTAACCTTTTGAGAGAGCAGTTCTTC. Protein product: CASSINLLREQFF. Supplemented by reference TRBV19 and TRBJ2-1, the full variable domain reads DGGITQSPKYLFRKEGQNVTLSCEQNLNHDAMYWYRQDPGQGLRLIYYSQIVNDFQKGDIAEGYSVSREKKESFPLTVTSAQKNPTAFYLCASSINLLREQFFGPGTRLTVL.

This clone was seen only once. The chain has TRBV10-3 and TRBJ1-4, with 8 bases lining up with TRBD1. The germline CDR1 and CDR2 sequences are ENHRY and SYGVKD. The CDR3 is 13 residues long. The junction had 7 bases not matched to a gene; V was cut back by 8 bases and J by 8 bases. The CDR3 is CAISADRAEKLFF. The CDR3 coding sequence is TGTGCCATCTCCGCGGACAGGGCAGAAAAACTGTTTTTT.

This chain's CDR3 is CATSSTRTSGGQTDTQYF. The CDR3 bases are TGTGCCACCAGCTCGACTCGGACTAGCGGGGGACAAACAGATACGCAGTATTTT. The chain uses TRBV15 and TRBJ2-3, with 13 bases that match TRBD2. With V trimmed by 5 bases and J by 3 bases, 11 bases remained unmatched. In germline, CDR1 is LNHNV, CDR2 YYDKDF (reference sequence). The CDR3 has 18 amino acids.

This rearrangement joins TRBV12-5 to TRBJ1-1; 11 bases agree with TRBD1. CDR3 length: 17 amino acids. From germline, CDR1 is LGHNT and CDR2 FRNRAP. After removal of 2 bases from V and 2 bases from J, the junction contained 7 bases not matched to a gene. CDR3 protein: CASGLTRTGGFNTEAFF. CDR3 sequence (DNA): TGTGCTAGTGGTTTGACACGGACAGGGGGCTTTAACACTGAAGCTTTCTTT.

The chain joins TRBV14 to TRBJ2-1; 9 nucleotides match TRBD1. The germline gives CDR1 SGHDN, CDR2 FVKESK. This CDR3 spans 17 amino acids. J gave up 0 bases and V 5 bases, and 8 bases lay outside the gene matches. Written as DNA, the CDR3 is TGTGCCAGCAGCGCCGGGACAGGGTCCCCCTCCTACAATGAGCAGTTCTTC. Protein: CASSAGTGSPSYNEQFF.